The clone carrying this T cell receptor (beta chain) showed up just a few times. The target antigen is unknown. V lost 3 bases and J lost 4, with 13 bases in between. CDR3 length: 14 amino acids. In germline, CDR1 is MGHDK, CDR2 SYGVNS. This sample was included in a study of PD-1 blockade in classical Hodgkin lymphoma. Clones were sequenced by immunoSEQ multiplex PCR, and TCRdb holds only the in-frame ones, with some missing. The sample consists of fewer than 95,000 clones, 83% of them appearing once. General study results and limits: Newly diagnosed patients were reported to exhibit reduced baseline TCR diversity relative to healthy donors. CD4+ TCR diversity, unlike CD8+, climbed significantly by C4D1.

Time point here: cycle 4 day 1 (C4D1), after more than five weeks of nivolumab. Following autologous stem cell transplantation, relapse occurred in every patient, and exposure to brentuximab vedotin varied. Sequenced material: peripheral blood mononuclear cells (PBMCs), taken before the fourth cycle of nivolumab. The rearrangement joins TRBV25-1 to TRBJ2-7; D might be TRBD2 (5 bases). The sequence came from a human donor with classical Hodgkin lymphoma. The CDR3: CASSDPAGLYEQYF. CDR3 DNA: TGTGCCAGCAGTGACCCTGCAGGACTTTACGAGCAGTACTTC.